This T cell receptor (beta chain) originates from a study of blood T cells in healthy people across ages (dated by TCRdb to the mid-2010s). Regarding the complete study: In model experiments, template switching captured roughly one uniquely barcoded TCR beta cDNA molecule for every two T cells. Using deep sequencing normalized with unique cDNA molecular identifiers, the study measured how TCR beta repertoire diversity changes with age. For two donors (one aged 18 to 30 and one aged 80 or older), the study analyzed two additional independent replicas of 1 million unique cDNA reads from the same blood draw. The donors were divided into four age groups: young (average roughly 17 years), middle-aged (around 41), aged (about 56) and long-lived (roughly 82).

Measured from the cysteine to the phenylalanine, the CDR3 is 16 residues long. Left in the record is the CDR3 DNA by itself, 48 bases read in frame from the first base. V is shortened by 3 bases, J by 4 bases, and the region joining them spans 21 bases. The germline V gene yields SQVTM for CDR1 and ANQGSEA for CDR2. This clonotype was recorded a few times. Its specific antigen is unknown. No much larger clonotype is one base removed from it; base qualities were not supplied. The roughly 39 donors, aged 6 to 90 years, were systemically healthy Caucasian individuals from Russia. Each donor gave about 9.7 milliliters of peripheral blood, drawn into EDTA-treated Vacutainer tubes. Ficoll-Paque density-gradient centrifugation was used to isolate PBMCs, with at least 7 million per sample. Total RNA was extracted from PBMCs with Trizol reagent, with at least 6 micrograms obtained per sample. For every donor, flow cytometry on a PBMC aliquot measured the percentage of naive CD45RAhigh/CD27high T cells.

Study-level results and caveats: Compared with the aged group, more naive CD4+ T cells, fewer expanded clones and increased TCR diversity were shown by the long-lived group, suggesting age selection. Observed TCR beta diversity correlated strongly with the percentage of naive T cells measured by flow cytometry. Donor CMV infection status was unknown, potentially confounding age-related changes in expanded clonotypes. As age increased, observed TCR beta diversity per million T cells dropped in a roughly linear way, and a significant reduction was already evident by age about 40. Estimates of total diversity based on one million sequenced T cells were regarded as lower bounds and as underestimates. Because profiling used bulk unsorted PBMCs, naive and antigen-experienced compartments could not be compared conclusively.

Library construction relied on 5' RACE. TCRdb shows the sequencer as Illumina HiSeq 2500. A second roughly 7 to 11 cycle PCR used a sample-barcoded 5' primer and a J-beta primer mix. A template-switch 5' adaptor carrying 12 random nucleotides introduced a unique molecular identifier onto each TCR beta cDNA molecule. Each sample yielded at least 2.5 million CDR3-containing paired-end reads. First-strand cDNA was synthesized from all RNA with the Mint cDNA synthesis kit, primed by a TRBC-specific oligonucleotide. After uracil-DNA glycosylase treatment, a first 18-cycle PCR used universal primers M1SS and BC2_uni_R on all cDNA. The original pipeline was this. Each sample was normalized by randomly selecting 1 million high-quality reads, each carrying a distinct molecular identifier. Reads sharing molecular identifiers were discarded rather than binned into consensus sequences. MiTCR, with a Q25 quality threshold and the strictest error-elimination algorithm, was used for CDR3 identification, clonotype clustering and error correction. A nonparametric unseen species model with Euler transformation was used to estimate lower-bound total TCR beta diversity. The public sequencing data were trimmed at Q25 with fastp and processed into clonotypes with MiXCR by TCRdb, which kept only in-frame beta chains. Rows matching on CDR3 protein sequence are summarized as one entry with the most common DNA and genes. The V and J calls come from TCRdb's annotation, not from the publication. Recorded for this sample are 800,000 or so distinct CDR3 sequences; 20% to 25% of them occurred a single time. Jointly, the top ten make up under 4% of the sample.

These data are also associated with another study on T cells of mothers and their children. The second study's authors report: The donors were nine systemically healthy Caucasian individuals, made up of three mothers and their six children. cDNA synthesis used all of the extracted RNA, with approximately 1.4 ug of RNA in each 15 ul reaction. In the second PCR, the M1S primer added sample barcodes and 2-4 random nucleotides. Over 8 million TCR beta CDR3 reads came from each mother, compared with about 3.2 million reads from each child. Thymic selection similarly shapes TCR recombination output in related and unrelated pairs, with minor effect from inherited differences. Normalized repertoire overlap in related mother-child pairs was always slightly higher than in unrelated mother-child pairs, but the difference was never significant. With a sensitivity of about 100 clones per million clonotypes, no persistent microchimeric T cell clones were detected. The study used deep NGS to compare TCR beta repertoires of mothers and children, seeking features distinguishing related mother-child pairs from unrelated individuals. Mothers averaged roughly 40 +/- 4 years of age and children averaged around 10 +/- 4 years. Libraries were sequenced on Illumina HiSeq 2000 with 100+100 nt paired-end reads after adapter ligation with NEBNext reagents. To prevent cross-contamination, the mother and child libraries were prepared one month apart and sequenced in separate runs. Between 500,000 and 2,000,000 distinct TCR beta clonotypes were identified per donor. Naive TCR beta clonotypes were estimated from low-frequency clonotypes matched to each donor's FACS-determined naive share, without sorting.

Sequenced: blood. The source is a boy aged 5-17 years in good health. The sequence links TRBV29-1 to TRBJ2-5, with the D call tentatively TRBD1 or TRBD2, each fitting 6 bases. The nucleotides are TGCAGCGTTGACCGGGGTCCGCGGGGCAGGGGAGAGACCCAGTACTTC. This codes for CSVDRGPRGRGETQYF.